These T cell receptor beta chains were read from a single sample in a study of CD8 T cells in ankylosing spondylitis. TCRdb re-derived calls from the 5' RACE reads in MiXCR, one entry per CDR3 protein. The sample has 350,000 or so distinct CDR3 sequences, roughly 10% seen once; the top ten hold roughly 9%. Material: blood, either unsorted or a sorted T cell fraction (not recorded which). Source of these receptors: a female donor with ankylosing spondylitis or in good health (not recorded which). Each CDR3 is given with its conserved first and last residue. A D gene is named only where the DNA matches it firmly. Clone size is shown for a subset of rows, as once, few, many or a class of expanded clone.

V,D,J,size,DNA,CDR3
TRBV20-1,TRBD2,TRBJ2-1,NA,TGCAGTGCTAGACTTATTTTAGCGGGGGCCCCGAATGAGCAGTTCTTC,CSARLILAGAPNEQFF
TRBV7-2,NA,TRBJ1-2,many,TGTGCCAGCAGCCCGAGGACCCCTGGGTATGGCTACACCTTC,CASSPRTPGYGYTF
TRBV5-1,NA,TRBJ1-4,NA,TGCGCCAGCAGCTTGGAGGGGCGGAGTAATGAAAAACTGTTTTTT,CASSLEGRSNEKLFF
TRBV3-1,NA,TRBJ1-5,few,TGTGCCTTCTGTTTCAAGAGTAGGGGAATATTCGGGAGCAATCAGCCCCAGCATTTT,CAFCFKSRGIFGSNQPQHF
TRBV18,NA,TRBJ1-1,few,TGTGCCAGCTCACCAGGGTACACTGAAGCTTTCTTT,CASSPGYTEAFF
TRBV5-1,TRBD2,TRBJ2-3,many,TGCGCCAGCAGAACCGGGACTAGCGGTAACACAGATACGCAGTATTTT,CASRTGTSGNTDTQYF
TRBV20-1,NA,TRBJ2-5,many,TGCAGTGCTAGAGATTTCAGCCTTCGGGGGAATCAAGAGACCCAGTACTTC,CSARDFSLRGNQETQYF
TRBV27,TRBD1,TRBJ1-1,many,TGTGCCAGCAGTCTACAGGGGTTCGGCACTGAAGCTTTCTTT,CASSLQGFGTEAFF
TRBV12-3/TRBV12-4,NA,TRBJ1-1,few,TGTGCCAGCAGCCTGCGACGGAACACTGAAGCTTTCTTT,CASSLRRNTEAFF
TRBV7-9,NA,TRBJ1-2,many,TGTGCCAGCAGCCTGAGGGTCTATGGCTACACCTTC,CASSLRVYGYTF
TRBV7-9,NA,TRBJ1-2,NA,TGTGCCAGCAGCTTAGGCCAAGAGACAGCATCAGGCTACACCTTC,CASSLGQETASGYTF
TRBV4-2,TRBD1,TRBJ1-5,NA,TGTGCCAGCAGCCGAATATTTCGGGACAGGGTCTCTGAACAGCCCCAGCATTTT,CASSRIFRDRVSEQPQHF
TRBV9,NA,TRBJ2-2,many,TGTGCCAGCAGCGTAGATAATACCGGGGAGCTGTTTTTT,CASSVDNTGELFF
TRBV11-2,NA,TRBJ1-2,many,TGTGCCAGCAGCTCCTTACCCAGGGGCTATGGCTACACCTTC,CASSSLPRGYGYTF
TRBV5-8,NA,TRBJ2-3,many,TGTGCCAGCAGCTTGGGGACCCGAACAGATCCAGATACGCAGTATTTT,CASSLGTRTDPDTQYF
TRBV5-1,TRBD1,TRBJ1-5,many,TGCGCCAGCAGCCTCGGGACAGAAAGTCAGCCCCAGCATTTT,CASSLGTESQPQHF
TRBV4-2,NA,TRBJ1-5,few,TGTGCCAGCAGCCAAGATCACGGCAGGGCAGACTCTTTAACCCAGCATTTT,CASSQDHGRADSLTQHF
TRBV29-1,TRBD2,TRBJ2-1,many,TGCAGCGTTCGGGGCGGGGGTTACAATGAGCAGTTCTTC,CSVRGGGYNEQFF
TRBV29-1,NA,TRBJ2-6,many,TGCAGCACCATCTTACAGGTTCCCTCTGGGGCCAACGTCCTGACTTTC,CSTILQVPSGANVLTF
TRBV5-6,NA,TRBJ1-4,many,TGTGCCAGCAGCTCGATCAGGGCGGGCGCAACTAATGAAAAACTGTTTTTT,CASSSIRAGATNEKLFF
TRBV5-1,NA,TRBJ2-7,many,TGCGCCAGCAGCCTTGTGGGGGTGGGAGAGCAGTACTTC,CASSLVGVGEQYF
TRBV5-8,NA,TRBJ2-1,many,TGTGCCAGCAGCTTCGGCAGGGCTGACAATGAGCAGTTCTTC,CASSFGRADNEQFF
TRBV7-6,TRBD1,TRBJ2-7,NA,TGTGCCAGCAGTCGGTCCGGGACAGGGCTCGAGCAGTACTTC,CASSRSGTGLEQYF
TRBV12-3/TRBV12-4,NA,TRBJ2-5,NA,TGTGCCAGCAATGATCGTCGAGGGGGGACCCAGTACTTC,CASNDRRGGTQYF
TRBV7-2,NA,TRBJ1-2,few,TGTGCCAGCAGCCGTGATAAGGAGGGGCGTGGCTACACCTTC,CASSRDKEGRGYTF
TRBV10-3,TRBD2,TRBJ2-7,many,TGTGCCGTGCATAGCGGGCCTGCCACCCTATACGAGCAGTACTTC,CAVHSGPATLYEQYF